A selection of T cell receptor beta chains follows, all from one sample in a study of PD-1 blockade in classical Hodgkin lymphoma. Assay used: immunoSEQ multiplex PCR; TCRdb lists only in-frame clones, some missing. The repertoire holds roughly 92,000 clones, with roughly 92% as singletons. This sample comprised peripheral blood mononuclear cells (PBMCs), obtained at baseline. The receptor source for this set is a human donor with classical Hodgkin lymphoma. CDR3s include the opening cysteine and the closing phenylalanine or tryptophan. The D gene is left open where the match is weak. Rows give clone size only sometimes, using once, few, many, or a class for an expanded clone.

V: TRBV19
size: once
D: NA
J: TRBJ1-1
CDR3: CASSIGHSTEAFF
DNA: TGTGCCAGTAGTATCGGACACTCCACTGAAGCTTTCTTT

V: TRBV12-5
size: NA
D: NA
J: TRBJ1-5
CDR3: CASGLSDTLNQPQHF
DNA: TGTGCTAGTGGTTTGTCGGACACACTAAATCAGCCCCAGCATTTT

V: TRBV25-1
size: NA
D: NA
J: TRBJ2-3
CDR3: CASSEGLSTDTQYF
DNA: TGTGCCAGCAGTGAAGGACTTAGCACAGATACGCAGTATTTT

V: TRBV13
size: NA
D: NA
J: TRBJ2-5
CDR3: CASSLVAVPETQYF
DNA: TGTGCCAGCAGCTTAGTCGCGGTGCCAGAGACCCAGTACTTC

V: TRBV28
size: NA
D: NA
J: TRBJ2-2
CDR3: CASSFVTTRELFF
DNA: TGTGCCAGCAGTTTCGTGACAACCAGGGAGCTGTTTTTT

V: TRBV28
size: NA
D: NA
J: TRBJ1-1
CDR3: CASSSVGRAPMNTEAFF
DNA: TGTGCCAGCAGTTCCGTAGGCAGGGCCCCCATGAACACTGAAGCTTTCTTT

V: TRBV7-9
size: few
D: NA
J: TRBJ2-2
CDR3: CASSTSNTRDTGELFF
DNA: TGTGCCAGCAGCACAAGCAACACCAGGGACACCGGGGAGCTGTTTTTT

V: TRBV7-3
size: few
D: TRBD1
J: TRBJ2-1
CDR3: CASSYDRGSYNEQFF
DNA: TGTGCCAGCAGCTATGACAGGGGCTCCTACAATGAGCAGTTCTTC

V: TRBV11-3
size: once
D: NA
J: TRBJ2-1
CDR3: CASSGGSSYNEQFF
DNA: TGTGCCAGCAGCGGGGGCAGCTCCTACAATGAGCAGTTCTTC

V: TRBV7-9
size: NA
D: NA
J: TRBJ1-2
CDR3: CASFDGQRNYGYTF
DNA: TGTGCCAGCTTCGATGGGCAGCGAAACTATGGCTACACCTTC

V: TRBV5-1
size: NA
D: TRBD1
J: TRBJ2-3
CDR3: CASSPGQGSDTQYF
DNA: TGCGCCAGCAGCCCGGGACAGGGATCAGATACGCAGTATTTT

V: TRBV5-4
size: NA
D: NA
J: TRBJ2-3
CDR3: CASSLSVPDTQYF
DNA: TGTGCCAGCAGCTTATCAGTGCCAGATACGCAGTATTTT

V: TRBV7-2
size: NA
D: TRBD2
J: TRBJ2-1
CDR3: CASSLIRASGSNEQFF
DNA: TGTGCCAGCAGCTTAATTAGGGCTAGCGGGAGTAATGAGCAGTTCTTC

V: TRBV7-2
size: NA
D: TRBD2
J: TRBJ2-7
CDR3: CASSLRLAGDPWNF
DNA: TGTGCCAGCAGCTTACGACTAGCGGGGGACCCCTGGAACTTC

V: TRBV20-1
size: NA
D: NA
J: TRBJ1-1
CDR3: CSAPITEAFF
DNA: TGCAGTGCTCCAATCACTGAAGCTTTCTTT

V: TRBV6-5
size: NA
D: NA
J: TRBJ1-4
CDR3: CASSYSSSGINEKLFF
DNA: TGTGCCAGCAGTTATTCCTCCTCAGGGATTAATGAAAAACTGTTTTTT

V: TRBV5-4
size: NA
D: NA
J: TRBJ2-2
CDR3: CASSLSRGRGAGELFF
DNA: TGTGCCAGCAGCTTATCTCGGGGGAGAGGCGCCGGGGAGCTGTTTTTT

V: TRBV6-1
size: NA
D: NA
J: TRBJ2-5
CDR3: CASSGQFQETQYF
DNA: TGTGCCAGCAGTGGACAGTTCCAAGAGACCCAGTACTTC

V: TRBV27
size: NA
D: TRBD1
J: TRBJ1-1
CDR3: CASSLVGTGVNAFF
DNA: TGTGCCAGCAGTTTAGTCGGGACAGGGGTTAATGCTTTCTTT

V: TRBV30
size: NA
D: NA
J: TRBJ2-7
CDR3: CAWGINEQYF
DNA: TGTGCCTGGGGAATCAACGAGCAGTACTTC

V: TRBV7-8
size: NA
D: NA
J: TRBJ2-7
CDR3: CASSSPGPEQYF
DNA: TGTGCCAGCAGCTCACCGGGCCCCGAGCAGTACTTC

V: TRBV9
size: NA
D: TRBD2
J: TRBJ2-7
CDR3: CASSSGLAGVYEQYF
DNA: TGTGCCAGCAGCTCGGGACTAGCGGGAGTCTACGAGCAGTACTTC

V: TRBV5-5
size: NA
D: NA
J: TRBJ2-7
CDR3: CASSLAIGTYEQYF
DNA: TGTGCCAGCAGCTTGGCGATAGGCACCTACGAGCAGTACTTC

V: TRBV6-5
size: NA
D: NA
J: TRBJ1-4
CDR3: CASSPNHGEKLFF
DNA: TGTGCCAGCAGTCCCAACCATGGTGAAAAACTGTTTTTT

V: TRBV10-1
size: NA
D: NA
J: TRBJ1-3
CDR3: CASSAEVSGNTIYF
DNA: TGCGCCAGCAGTGCCGAAGTCTCTGGAAACACCATATATTTT

V: TRBV4-1
size: NA
D: TRBD2
J: TRBJ2-5
CDR3: CASSLYPGLAEETQYF
DNA: TGCGCCAGCAGCCTATACCCGGGACTAGCCGAAGAGACCCAGTACTTC

V: TRBV27
size: once
D: TRBD2
J: TRBJ2-7
CDR3: CASSLVWGLAGDEQYF
DNA: TGTGCCAGCAGTTTAGTGTGGGGACTAGCGGGAGACGAGCAGTACTTC

V: TRBV28
size: NA
D: TRBD2
J: TRBJ2-7
CDR3: CASSFRVGSGRASYEQYF
DNA: TGTGCCAGCAGTTTCAGGGTGGGGAGCGGGAGGGCCTCCTACGAGCAGTACTTC

V: TRBV29-1
size: NA
D: NA
J: TRBJ2-1
CDR3: CSVEYQERLNEQFF
DNA: TGCAGCGTTGAATACCAGGAAAGGCTCAATGAGCAGTTCTTC

V: TRBV30
size: NA
D: NA
J: TRBJ1-4
CDR3: CAWSGRANEKLFF
DNA: TGTGCCTGGAGCGGCAGGGCTAATGAAAAACTGTTTTTT

V: TRBV18
size: NA
D: TRBD1
J: TRBJ1-3
CDR3: CASSPYKAGQGAPFSGNTIYF
DNA: TGTGCCAGCTCACCATATAAGGCGGGACAGGGGGCCCCATTCTCTGGAAACACCATATATTTT

V: TRBV27
size: NA
D: TRBD1
J: TRBJ1-2
CDR3: CASSPWTGDGYTF
DNA: TGTGCCAGCAGTCCATGGACAGGGGATGGCTACACCTTC

V: TRBV27
size: NA
D: NA
J: TRBJ1-1
CDR3: CASSLGSGALFSEAFF
DNA: TGTGCCAGCAGTTTAGGTTCAGGAGCCCTCTTTAGTGAAGCTTTCTTT

V: TRBV19
size: NA
D: NA
J: TRBJ2-1
CDR3: CASSIERITGEQFF
DNA: TGTGCCAGTAGTATAGAGAGGATAACAGGTGAGCAGTTCTTC

V: TRBV7-9
size: once
D: NA
J: TRBJ1-1
CDR3: CASSSPGPQVSYTEAFF
DNA: TGTGCCAGCAGCTCCCCCGGGCCCCAAGTCTCGTACACTGAAGCTTTCTTT

V: TRBV2
size: NA
D: NA
J: TRBJ2-1
CDR3: CASSTSSGSYNEQFF
DNA: TGTGCCAGCAGTACCTCCAGCGGGTCCTACAATGAGCAGTTCTTC

V: TRBV6-1
size: NA
D: TRBD1
J: TRBJ1-1
CDR3: CASPDRGHTEAFF
DNA: TGTGCCAGCCCGGACAGGGGGCACACTGAAGCTTTCTTT